This T cell receptor (beta chain) was sequenced during a study of vaccination effects on CD4 cells after COVID-19. Whole-study context: Each participant received a vaccine that was either BNT162b2 or mRNA-1273, given as two doses. Two million PBMC per well received about 9.6 IU/ml IL-2 and approximately 11 ug/ml peptides in culture.

Method: immunoSEQ multiplex PCR; TCRdb's copy keeps in-frame clones and lacks some. The profile shows approximately 58,000 clones, about 74% of them singletons. The CDR3 is made up of 18 amino acids. Between the trimmed V and J ends, which lost 1 base and 5 bases, there was a span of 20 bases. Germline-derived CDR1 and CDR2 are SGHAT and FQNNGV. In this sample, this clone turned up once. Its antigen is unidentified. Once cultured for around 11 days, the cells underwent separation to obtain CD4+ T cells. Nucleocapsid antibodies were negative in the vaccine recipients, who had never had SARS-CoV-2 infection. It was on days 3 and 7 that half the medium was replaced with IL-2 medium.

The origin of this receptor is a human donor who received a COVID-19 vaccine. This chain uses TRBV11-2 with TRBJ1-4; possibly TRBD1 for D (5 bases). This material consisted of CD4+ T cells from PBMCs cultured without peptide, taken before COVID-19 vaccination. The CDR3 sequence: CASSLVSWGVGVNEKLFF. CDR3 nucleotides: TGTGCCAGCAGCTTAGTATCTTGGGGCGTTGGTGTGAATGAAAAACTGTTTTTT.